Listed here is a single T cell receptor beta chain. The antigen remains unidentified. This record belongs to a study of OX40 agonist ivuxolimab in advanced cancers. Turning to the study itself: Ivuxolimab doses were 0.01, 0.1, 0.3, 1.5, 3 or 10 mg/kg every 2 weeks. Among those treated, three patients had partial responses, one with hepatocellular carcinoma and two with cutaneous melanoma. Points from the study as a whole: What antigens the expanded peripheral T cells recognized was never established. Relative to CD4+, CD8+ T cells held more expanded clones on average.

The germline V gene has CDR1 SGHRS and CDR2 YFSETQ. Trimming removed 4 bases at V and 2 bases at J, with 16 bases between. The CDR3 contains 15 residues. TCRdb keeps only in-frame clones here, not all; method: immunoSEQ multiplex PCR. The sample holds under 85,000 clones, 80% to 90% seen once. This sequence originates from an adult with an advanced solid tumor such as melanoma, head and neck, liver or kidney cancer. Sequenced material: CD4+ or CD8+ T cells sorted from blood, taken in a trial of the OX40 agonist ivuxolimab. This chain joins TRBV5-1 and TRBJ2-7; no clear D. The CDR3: CASSPRAPAAYEQYF. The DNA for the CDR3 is TGCGCCAGCAGCCCCCGGGCCCCGGCCGCCTACGAGCAGTACTTC. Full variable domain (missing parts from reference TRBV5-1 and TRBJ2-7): KAGVTQTPRYLIKTRGQQVTLSCSPISGHRSVSWYQQTPGQGLQFLFEYFSETQRNKGNFPGRFSGRQFSNSRSEMNVSTLELGDSALYLCASSPRAPAAYEQYFGPGTRLTVT.